This is a list of T cell receptor beta chains from one sample in a study of blood T cells in healthy people across ages. TCRdb reprocessed the 5' RACE reads via MiXCR and lists one record per CDR3 protein. The sample records about 400,000 distinct CDR3 sequences, approximately 51% being singletons. Sequencing input: blood. The receptors were sampled from a man in his fifties or sixties in good health. Both conserved end residues are part of each CDR3. The listing skips clone size in some rows; elsewhere it reads once, few, many or a size class.

NA TRBJ2-1 TRBV12-3/TRBV12-4 CASRQTGTGGNEQFF
NA TRBJ1-2 TRBV28 CASNRLGAGGYTF
NA TRBJ2-3 TRBV29-1 CSVKKRKRTDTQYF
many TRBJ2-7 TRBV4-1 CASSHADRVDAYEQYF
few TRBJ1-1 TRBV4-1 CASSQDGRGDEAFF
NA TRBJ1-2 TRBV6-5 CANSPLLRGGGYTF
NA TRBJ2-7 TRBV15 CATSRDLGEQYF
NA TRBJ2-3 TRBV15 CATSRDVCGRGDTQYF
NA TRBJ1-6 TRBV28 CASSAWSNSPLHF
few TRBJ2-5 TRBV2 CASSPDGQETQYF
NA TRBJ2-1 TRBV11-2 CASSLDRGARGTEQFF
NA TRBJ2-1 TRBV6-2/TRBV6-3 CASSYGLWDEQFF